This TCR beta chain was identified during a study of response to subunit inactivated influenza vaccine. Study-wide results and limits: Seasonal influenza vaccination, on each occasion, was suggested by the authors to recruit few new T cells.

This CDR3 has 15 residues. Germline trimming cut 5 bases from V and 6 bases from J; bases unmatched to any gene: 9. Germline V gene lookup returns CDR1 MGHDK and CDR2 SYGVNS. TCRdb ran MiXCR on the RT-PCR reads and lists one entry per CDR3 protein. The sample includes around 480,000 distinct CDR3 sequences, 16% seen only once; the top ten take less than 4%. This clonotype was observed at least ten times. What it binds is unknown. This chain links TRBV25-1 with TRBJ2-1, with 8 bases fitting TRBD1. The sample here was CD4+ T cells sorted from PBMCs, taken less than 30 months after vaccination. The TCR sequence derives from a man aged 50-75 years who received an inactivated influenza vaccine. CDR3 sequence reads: CASSPRTGLSNEQFF. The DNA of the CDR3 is TGTGCCAGCAGTCCAAGGACAGGGTTGAGCAATGAGCAGTTCTTC.